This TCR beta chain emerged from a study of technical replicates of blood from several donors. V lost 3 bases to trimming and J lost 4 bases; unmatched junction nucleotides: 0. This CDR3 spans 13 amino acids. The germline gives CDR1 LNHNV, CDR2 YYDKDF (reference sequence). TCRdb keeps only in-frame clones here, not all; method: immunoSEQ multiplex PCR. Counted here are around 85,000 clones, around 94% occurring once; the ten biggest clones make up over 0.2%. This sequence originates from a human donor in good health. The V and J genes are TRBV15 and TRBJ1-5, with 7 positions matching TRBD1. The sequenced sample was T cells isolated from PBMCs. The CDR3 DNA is TGTGCCACCAGCAGGGACAGGAATCAGCCCCAGCATTTT. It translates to CATSRDRNQPQHF. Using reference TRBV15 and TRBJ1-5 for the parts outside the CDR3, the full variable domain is DAMVIQNPRYQVTQFGKPVTLSCSQTLNHNVMYWYQQKSSQAPKLLFHYYDKDFNNEADTPDNFQSRRPNTSFCFLDIRSPGLGDTAMYLCATSRDRNQPQHFGDGTRLSIL.